This TCR beta chain was documented in a study of blood T cells in healthy people across ages. This clonotype was observed a handful of times. Primed by a sample-barcoded 5' primer and a J-beta primer mix, a second PCR proceeded for 7 to 11 cycles. TCRdb passed the 5' RACE reads through MiXCR, listing each CDR3 protein once. The sample records 1.8 million or so distinct CDR3 sequences, 39% being singletons. The material sequenced was blood. This receptor was identified in a human donor in good health.

The CDR3 region is CSAPPGNPEAFF. The CDR3 coding sequence is TGCAGTGCACCTCCAGGGAATCCTGAAGCTTTCTTT. The V gene is TRBV20-1, the J gene TRBJ1-1, with a tentative D call TRBD1 (5 bases). Trimming stripped 6 bases from V and 6 bases from J, with 14 bases between. This CDR3 region has 12 residues. Germline CDR1 is DFQATT and CDR2 is SNEGSKA (reference sequence).